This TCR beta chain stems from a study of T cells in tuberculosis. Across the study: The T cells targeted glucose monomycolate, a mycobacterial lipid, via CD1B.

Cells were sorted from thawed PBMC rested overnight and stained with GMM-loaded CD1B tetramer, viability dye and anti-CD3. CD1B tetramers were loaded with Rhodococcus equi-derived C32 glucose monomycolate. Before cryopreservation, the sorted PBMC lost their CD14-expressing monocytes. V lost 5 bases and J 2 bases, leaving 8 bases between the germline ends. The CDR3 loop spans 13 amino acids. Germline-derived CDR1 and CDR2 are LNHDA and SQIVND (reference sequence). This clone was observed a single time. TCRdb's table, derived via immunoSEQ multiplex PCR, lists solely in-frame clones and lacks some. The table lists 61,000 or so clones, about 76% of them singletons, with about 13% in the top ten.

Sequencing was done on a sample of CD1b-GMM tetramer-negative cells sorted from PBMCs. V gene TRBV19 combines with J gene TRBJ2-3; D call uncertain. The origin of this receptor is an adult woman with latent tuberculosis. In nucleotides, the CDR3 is TGTGCCAGTAGTGCCCTATCCACAGATACGCAGTATTTT. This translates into CASSALSTDTQYF.